One and the same sample provided the 25 T cell receptor beta chains below, sequenced in a study of blood T cell repertoires in COVID-19. Some clones are missing from TCRdb's copy, which holds only in-frame ones; the method was immunoSEQ multiplex PCR. This sample has around 270,000 clones, with around 85% found just once. Specimen: peripheral blood. These receptors all come from a human donor with COVID-19, enrolled during active disease. The donor label of this sample is uncertain.

The chain's CDR3 is CASSQGDTDTQYF. In nucleotides, the CDR3 is TGTGCCAGCAGCCAAGGCGATACAGATACGCAGTATTTT. The rearrangement links TRBV4-2 to TRBJ2-3, with D uncertain. The germline V gene has CDR1 LGHNA and CDR2 YNFKEQ. Trimming removed 1 base at V and 3 bases at J, with 5 bases between. The CDR3 has 13 amino acids.

The chain employs TRBV28 and TRBJ2-7; 11 bases are a match to TRBD2. The CDR3 contains 15 residues. Per germline, CDR1 MDHEN and CDR2 SYDVKM. The junction had 9 bases not matched to a gene; V was cut back by 5 bases and J by 6 bases. CDR3 loop: CASSPPLAGVGEQYF. CDR3 sequence (DNA): TGTGCCAGCAGTCCGCCACTAGCGGGAGTTGGCGAGCAGTACTTC.

The chain couples TRBV14 to TRBJ1-1; D is perhaps TRBD1 (5 bases). This CDR3 has 14 amino acids. The germline gives CDR1 SGHDN, CDR2 FVKESK. V was shortened by 5 bases and J by 4 bases, with 14 bases between the two germline ends. Here the CDR3 DNA reads TGTGCCAGCAGCGATTTACAGGAAGTCACTGAAGCTTTCTTT. Protein: CASSDLQEVTEAFF.

The rearrangement links TRBV12-3 or TRBV12-4 to TRBJ1-6, with D hard to call. This CDR3 region has 13 residues. Trimming cost V 0 bases and J 10 bases, with 7 bases left between them. The CDR3 region is CASSLAGSSPLHF. The CDR3 coding sequence is TGTGCCAGCAGTTTAGCGGGGAGCTCACCCCTCCACTTT.

This clone came up once. This chain links TRBV19 with TRBJ2-1, with 12 bases matching TRBD2. The length of the CDR3 is 16 residues. Germline CDR1 LNHDA, CDR2 SQIVND (reference sequence). The J segment lost 4 bases and the V segment lost 7 bases, leaving 8 bases of the junction unmatched. The CDR3 loop reads CASTLAGGGAYNEQFF. Here the CDR3 DNA reads TGTGCCAGTACTCTAGCGGGAGGGGGAGCGTACAATGAGCAGTTCTTC.

This clone was counted once. The J gene is TRBJ2-1, the V gene TRBV28; tentative D call: TRBD2 (6 bases). CDR1 MDHEN and CDR2 SYDVKM come from the germline V gene. V was pared by 1 base and J by 6 bases, with 16 bases between. The CDR3 runs 16 residues. CDR3 nucleotide sequence: TGTGCCAGCAGTTTATACCTATCCCGGAGGGTCAATGAGCAGTTCTTC. Amino acid sequence: CASSLYLSRRVNEQFF.

The chain combines TRBV5-4 with TRBJ2-2; the D gene is possibly TRBD1 (6 bases). The length of the CDR3 is 14 residues. The V end was cut by 4 bases, the J end by 6 bases, with 13 bases between. Germline CDR1 is SGHNT and CDR2 is YYREEE (reference sequence). CDR3 sequence (DNA): TGTGCCAGCAGCGCCGTGACAGGCCCCGGGGAGCTGTTTTTT. It specifies CASSAVTGPGELFF.

This chain connects TRBV6-4 to TRBJ2-1; TRBD2 matches at 9 bases. J lost 8 bases, V lost 5 bases, and 7 bases had no gene match. Germline V CDR1 and CDR2: MRHNA, SNTAGT. This CDR3 region has 14 residues. The chain's CDR3 is CASSPGLAQDEQFF. The CDR3 nucleotides are TGTGCCAGCAGTCCAGGACTAGCGCAGGATGAGCAGTTCTTC.

V is TRBV19 and J is TRBJ2-7; TRBD2 is a possible D gene (6 bases). This CDR3 is built from 15 residues. V was cut by 1 base and J by 3 bases, with 13 bases left in between. Germline loops: CDR1 LNHDA, CDR2 SQIVND (reference sequence). The DNA of the CDR3 is TGTGCCAGTAGTATAGGCCAGGGAGGCTTCTACGAGCAGTACTTC. It yields the protein CASSIGQGGFYEQYF.

The chain employs TRBV5-4 and TRBJ2-2, with TRBD2 matching over 11 bases. V dropped 4 bases and J dropped 6; count of bases not matched to a gene: 8. Germline V CDR1 and CDR2: SGHNT, YYREEE (reference sequence). The CDR3 is made up of 16 amino acids. CDR3 amino acids: CASSPPLAGDAGELFF. The DNA for the CDR3 is TGTGCCAGCAGCCCTCCACTAGCGGGAGACGCCGGGGAGCTGTTTTTT.

CDR3 in DNA: TGTGCCATCAGTGCCCGGACAGGGGGTGGAGAAGTCTATGGCTACACCTTC. Encoded protein: CAISARTGGGEVYGYTF. V gene TRBV10-3 combines with J gene TRBJ1-2, with 10 bases lining up with TRBD1. V dropped 4 bases and J dropped 4; count of bases not matched to a gene: 12. CDR3 length: 17 amino acids. Germline loops: CDR1 ENHRY, CDR2 SYGVKD.

The V and J genes are TRBV6-1 and TRBJ1-1; D remains ambiguous. This CDR3 spans 16 amino acids. Germline V gene sequence: CDR1 MNHNS, CDR2 SASEGT. Trimming removed 1 base from V and 0 bases from J, with 12 bases in between. CDR3 region: CASSEGRLIMNTEAFF. For the CDR3, the DNA is TGTGCCAGCAGTGAAGGGAGACTGATCATGAACACTGAAGCTTTCTTT.

The V and J genes are TRBV19 and TRBJ2-3; TRBD2 aligns across 12 bases. J was trimmed by 1 base and V by 4 bases; bases with no gene match: 3. The V gene's germline CDR1 is LNHDA and CDR2 SQIVND (reference sequence). This CDR3 has 16 residues. CDR3 sequence reads: CASSSRLAGGTDTQYF. CDR3 DNA: TGTGCCAGTAGTAGCCGACTAGCGGGAGGCACAGATACGCAGTATTTT.

The rearrangement links TRBV4-2 to TRBJ2-1; 11 bases fit TRBD2. Germline V lookup: CDR1 LGHNA, CDR2 YNFKEQ. V was pared by 1 base and J by 6 bases, with 5 bases of the junction left unmatched. The CDR3 spans 16 residues. The CDR3 here is CASSQVPTSGSNEQFF. The CDR3 DNA sequence: TGTGCCAGCAGCCAAGTCCCCACTAGCGGGAGCAATGAGCAGTTCTTC.

This chain uses TRBV6-5 with TRBJ1-6; D unclear. Germline V gene lookup returns CDR1 MNHEY and CDR2 SVGAGI. The CDR3 spans 13 residues. The ends were cut back, 6 bases at V and 6 bases at J, with 9 bases in the middle. CDR3 in DNA: TGTGCCAGCAGCCCCAGAAGTAATTCACCCCTCCACTTT. Translating it yields CASSPRSNSPLHF.

This chain connects TRBV19 to TRBJ2-2; 13 nucleotides agree with TRBD2. CDR3 length: 18 residues. Germline V lookup: CDR1 LNHDA, CDR2 SQIVND (reference sequence). With 7 bases clipped from V and 8 bases from J, the junction kept 16 bases outside the gene matches. Here the CDR3 reads CASIPGTSGIGIPGELFF. In DNA, the CDR3 is TGTGCCAGTATTCCTGGGACTAGCGGGATCGGGATCCCGGGGGAGCTGTTTTTT.

The chain recombines TRBV7-9 with TRBJ1-3, with TRBD1 as a possible D gene (6 bases). CDR3 length: 15 residues. Germline V gene data show CDR1 as SEHNR and CDR2 as FQNEAQ (reference sequence). Trimming took 5 bases from V and 0 from J, leaving 11 bases between them. The CDR3 spells CASSQTGISGNTIYF. The CDR3, as DNA: TGTGCCAGCAGCCAAACAGGGATCTCTGGAAACACCATATATTTT.

The chain recombines TRBV30 with TRBJ2-5; D gene unclear. Germline assignment: CDR1 GTSNPN and CDR2 SVGIG (reference sequence). This CDR3 is built from 15 residues. The V and J ends lost 0 bases and 2 bases respectively, with 13 bases between them. Written as DNA, the CDR3 is TGTGCCTGGAGTGTTAATGTGTCCCCTCAAGAGACCCAGTACTTC. It encodes CAWSVNVSPQETQYF. The full variable domain, in which reference TRBV30 and TRBJ2-5 provide the parts outside the CDR3, is SQTIHQWPATLVQPVGSPLSLECTVEGTSNPNLYWYRQAAGRGLQLLFYSVGIGQISSEVPQNLSASRPQDRQFILSSKKLLLSDSGFYLCAWSVNVSPQETQYFGPGTRLLVL.

The chain recombines TRBV5-6 with TRBJ1-3; 10 bases line up with TRBD1. CDR1 and CDR2 from the germline V gene are SGHDT and YYEEEE. J gave up 8 bases and V 4 bases, and 6 bases lay outside the gene matches. CDR3 length: 14 amino acids. CDR3 sequence (DNA): TGTGCCAGCAGCCCCGGGACAGGGGAGTACACCATATATTTT. Its translation: CASSPGTGEYTIYF.

This sequence joins TRBV5-6 and TRBJ1-2, with D perhaps matching TRBD1 (6 bases). The CDR3 totals 13 residues. V lost 4 bases and J lost 5, with 12 bases in between. Germline assignment: CDR1 SGHDT and CDR2 YYEEEE. DNA for the CDR3: TGTGCCAGCAGCGTCACAGGGATTTATGGCTACACCTTC. Protein product: CASSVTGIYGYTF.

The V call is TRBV10-3, the J call TRBJ1-6; possibly TRBD1 for D (6 bases). Germline values: CDR1 ENHRY, CDR2 SYGVKD. The ends were cut back, 6 bases at V and 3 bases at J, with 9 bases in the middle. This CDR3 is built from 14 residues. CDR3 sequence: CAIRADSYNSPLHF. The DNA of the CDR3 is TGTGCCATCAGGGCGGACAGCTATAATTCACCCCTCCACTTT.

The rearrangement links TRBV4-1 to TRBJ1-1, with 7 positions matching TRBD1. The V and J ends lost 4 bases and 4 bases, in that order; junction bases with no gene match: 6. The CDR3 loop spans 14 amino acids. Germline CDR1 and CDR2: MGHRA and YSYEKL. CDR3 residues: CASSREDRATEAFF. CDR3 in DNA: TGCGCCAGCAGCCGAGAAGACAGGGCCACTGAAGCTTTCTTT.

The chain employs TRBV4-3 and TRBJ1-2; perhaps TRBD1 as D (5 bases). The CDR3 extends over 16 amino acids. CDR1 is LGHNA, CDR2 YSLEER, per germline. V lost 0 bases to trimming and J lost 7 bases, with 18 bases between them. In nucleotides, the CDR3 is TGCGCCAGCAGCCAAGATCACGAGGACACCTCCACTGGCTACACCTTC. Protein: CASSQDHEDTSTGYTF.

This rearrangement joins TRBV5-4 to TRBJ1-6, with TRBD1 matching over 8 bases. This CDR3 region has 17 residues. Germline V gives CDR1 SGHNT, CDR2 YYREEE (reference sequence). V lost 1 base, J lost 7 bases, and 10 bases stayed unmatched. CDR3 sequence reads: CASSLPPRGLLNSPLHF. CDR3 bases: TGTGCCAGCAGCTTGCCACCCAGGGGGCTTCTGAATTCACCCCTCCACTTT.

The chain has TRBV9 and TRBJ2-1, with 7 bases that match TRBD1. CDR1 and CDR2 (germline): SGDLS, YYNGEE. V was clipped by 4 bases and J by 1 base; unmatched bases: 5. This CDR3 spans 15 amino acids. CDR3 amino acids: CASSPSGQSYNEQFF. The CDR3 nucleotides are TGTGCCAGCAGCCCCTCGGGACAGTCCTACAATGAGCAGTTCTTC.